This T cell receptor beta chain was captured in a study of beta chain features in type 1 diabetes. General study points: People with Type 1 diabetes carried modestly yet significantly shorter TCRB CDR3s in all four CD4+ subsets.

As concerns this clone: Antigen: not known.

The CDR3 has 13 residues. Trimming stripped 5 bases from V and 5 bases from J, with 10 bases between. CDR1 and CDR2 (germline): SEHNR, FQNEAQ (reference sequence). Sequencing targeted expressed TCRB transcripts, as all isolated RNA had been reverse transcribed. Profiled with immunoSEQ multiplex PCR; TCRdb holds only in-frame clones, not every one. The sample has about 660,000 clones, about an eighth seen once. Source material: naive CD4+ T cells from blood. This TCR derives from a man between 18 and 35 years old with type 1 diabetes. The chain carries TRBV7-9 and TRBJ2-1; D may be TRBD1 (5 bases). CDR3 residues: CASSPRQNNEQFF. The CDR3 nucleotides read TGTGCCAGCAGCCCCCGACAGAACAATGAGCAGTTCTTC.